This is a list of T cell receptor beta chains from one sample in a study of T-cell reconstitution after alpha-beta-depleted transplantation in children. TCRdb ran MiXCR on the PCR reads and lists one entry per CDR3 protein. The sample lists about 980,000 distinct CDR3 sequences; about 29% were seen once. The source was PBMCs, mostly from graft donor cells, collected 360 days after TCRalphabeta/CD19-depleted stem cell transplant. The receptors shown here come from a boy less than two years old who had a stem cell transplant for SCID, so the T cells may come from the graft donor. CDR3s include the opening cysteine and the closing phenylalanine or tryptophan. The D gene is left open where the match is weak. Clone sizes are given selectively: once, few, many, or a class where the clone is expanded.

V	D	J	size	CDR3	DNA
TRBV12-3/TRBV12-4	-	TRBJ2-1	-	CASSSGVEQFF	TGTGCCAGCAGTTCAGGGGTCGAGCAGTTCTTC
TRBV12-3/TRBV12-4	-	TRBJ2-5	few	CASSFLAAQETQYF	TGTGCCAGCAGTTTTCTGGCAGCCCAAGAGACCCAGTACTTC
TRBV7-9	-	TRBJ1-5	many	CASSLAQGQPQHF	TGTGCCAGCAGCTTAGCGCAGGGTCAGCCCCAGCATTTT
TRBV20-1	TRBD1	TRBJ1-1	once	CSARDDRGWAFF	TGCAGTGCTAGAGACGACAGGGGTTGGGCTTTCTTT
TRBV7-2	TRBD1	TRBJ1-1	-	CASSLAPGQPTEAFF	TGTGCCAGCAGCTTGGCCCCGGGACAGCCCACTGAAGCTTTCTTT
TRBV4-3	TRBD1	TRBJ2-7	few	CASSQDRGDRGRWEQYF	TGCGCCAGCAGCCAAGACCGTGGGGACAGGGGGCGGTGGGAGCAGTACTTC
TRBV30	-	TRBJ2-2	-	CAWRIRGNTGELFF	TGTGCCTGGAGAATCAGGGGCAACACCGGGGAGCTGTTTTTT
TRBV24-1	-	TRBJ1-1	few	CATSDNSGRGDTEAFF	TGTGCCACCAGTGATAACTCAGGGAGGGGAGACACTGAAGCTTTCTTT
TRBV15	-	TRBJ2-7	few	CATSRDRQGYEQYF	TGTGCCACCAGCAGAGATCGTCAGGGATACGAGCAGTACTTC
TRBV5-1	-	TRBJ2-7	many	CASSPFRSYEQYF	TGCGCCAGCAGCCCCTTTAGGTCCTACGAGCAGTACTTC
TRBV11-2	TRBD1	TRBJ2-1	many	CASIRDRVEDWSYNEQFF	TGTGCCAGCATCCGGGACAGGGTTGAGGATTGGTCCTACAATGAGCAGTTCTTC
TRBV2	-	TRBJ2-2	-	CASSEVGANTGELFF	TGTGCCAGCAGTGAGGTGGGGGCTAACACCGGGGAGCTGTTTTTT
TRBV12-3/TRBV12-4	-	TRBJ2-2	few	CASSLGSYLNTGELFF	TGTGCCAGCAGTTTAGGGAGTTACCTTAACACCGGGGAGCTGTTTTTT
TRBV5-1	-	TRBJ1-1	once	CASSLGDLRTTEAFF	TGCGCCAGCAGCTTGGGGGACCTAAGAACCACTGAAGCTTTCTTT
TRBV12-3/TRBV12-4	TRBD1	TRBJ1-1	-	CASSSRQGKNTEAFF	TGTGCCAGCAGTTCCCGACAGGGTAAGAACACTGAAGCTTTCTTT
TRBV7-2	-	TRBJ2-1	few	CASSLAGRGGRDEQFF	TGTGCCAGCAGCTTAGCCGGGAGAGGAGGACGCGATGAGCAGTTCTTC
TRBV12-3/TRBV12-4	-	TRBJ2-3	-	CATRRGGYTDTQYF	TGTGCCACCCGAAGGGGGGGGTACACAGATACGCAGTATTTT
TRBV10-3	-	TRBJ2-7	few	CAISGRGMGTYEQYF	TGTGCCATCAGTGGTCGGGGGATGGGTACCTACGAGCAGTACTTC
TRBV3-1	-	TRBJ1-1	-	CASSPSGRRLNTEAFF	TGTGCCAGCAGCCCCTCGGGTCGGCGATTGAACACTGAAGCTTTCTTT
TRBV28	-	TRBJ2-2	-	CASKKTLRGSGELFF	TGTGCCAGCAAAAAAACTCTTCGGGGATCCGGGGAGCTGTTTTTT
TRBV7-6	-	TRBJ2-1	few	CASSGWRGPTYNEQFF	TGTGCCAGCAGCGGGTGGCGGGGGCCCACCTACAATGAGCAGTTCTTC
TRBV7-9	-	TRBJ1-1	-	CASSPMSTEAFF	TGTGCCAGCAGTCCGATGTCGACTGAAGCTTTCTTT
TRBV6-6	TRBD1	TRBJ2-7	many	CASSWDSSYEQYF	TGTGCCAGCAGTTGGGACAGCTCCTACGAGCAGTACTTC
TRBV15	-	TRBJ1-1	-	CATSRVPNTEAFF	TGTGCCACCAGCAGAGTCCCCAACACTGAAGCTTTCTTT
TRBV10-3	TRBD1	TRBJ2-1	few	CAISESPSGQGAREQFF	TGTGCCATCAGTGAGTCTCCCTCGGGACAGGGGGCCAGGGAGCAGTTCTTC
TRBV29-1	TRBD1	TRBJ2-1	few	CSVVRGRSQGEQFF	TGCAGCGTAGTCAGGGGGCGATCTCAGGGTGAGCAGTTCTTC
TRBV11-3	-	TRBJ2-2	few	CASSTHMNTGELFF	TGTGCCAGCAGCACACACATGAACACCGGGGAGCTGTTTTTT
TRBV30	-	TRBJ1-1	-	CAWSVFFGANTEAFF	TGTGCCTGGAGTGTATTTTTCGGGGCGAACACTGAAGCTTTCTTT
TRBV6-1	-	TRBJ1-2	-	CASTSLQGANYGYTF	TGTGCCAGCACCAGTCTACAAGGGGCCAACTATGGCTACACCTTC
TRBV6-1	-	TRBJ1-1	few	CASRPTGYTEAFF	TGTGCCAGCAGGCCTACAGGTTACACTGAAGCTTTCTTT
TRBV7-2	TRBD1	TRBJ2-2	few	CASSLVGTGAITGELFF	TGTGCCAGCAGCTTAGTTGGGACAGGGGCAATCACCGGGGAGCTGTTTTTT
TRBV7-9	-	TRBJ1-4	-	CASSLGGPDEKLFF	TGTGCCAGCAGCCTAGGGGGACCAGATGAAAAACTGTTTTTT
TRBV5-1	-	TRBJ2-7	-	CASSSGTRTYEQYF	TGCGCCAGCTCGAGTGGGACAAGAACCTACGAGCAGTACTTC
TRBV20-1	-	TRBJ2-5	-	CSARLVASSTQYF	TGCAGTGCTAGATTAGTCGCGTCTAGCACCCAGTACTTC
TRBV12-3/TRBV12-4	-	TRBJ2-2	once	CASLERNTGELFF	TGTGCCAGCCTCGAGCGGAACACCGGGGAGCTGTTTTTT
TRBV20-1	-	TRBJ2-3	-	CSARGDTITTDTQYF	TGCAGTGCTAGAGGGGACACTATTACCACAGATACGCAGTATTTT
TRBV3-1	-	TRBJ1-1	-	CASSQVGAEAFF	TGTGCCAGCAGCCAAGTCGGGGCTGAAGCTTTCTTT
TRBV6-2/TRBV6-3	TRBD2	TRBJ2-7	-	CASRAPGTSGTQSRYEQYF	TGTGCCAGCAGAGCCCCCGGGACTAGCGGGACCCAAAGCCGCTACGAGCAGTACTTC
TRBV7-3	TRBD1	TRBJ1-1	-	CASSSSTGTFNTEAFF	TGTGCCAGCAGCTCCTCGACAGGGACCTTCAACACTGAAGCTTTCTTT
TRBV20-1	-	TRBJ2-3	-	CSAPRRASVTDTQYF	TGCAGTGCCCCCCGGCGGGCTAGCGTCACAGATACGCAGTATTTT
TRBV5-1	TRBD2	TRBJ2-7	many	CASSLSGGPAYEQYF	TGCGCCAGCAGCTTAAGCGGGGGGCCCGCCTACGAGCAGTACTTC
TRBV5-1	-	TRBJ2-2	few	CASSLSPFFTGELFF	TGCGCCAGCAGCTTGAGTCCGTTTTTCACCGGGGAGCTGTTTTTT
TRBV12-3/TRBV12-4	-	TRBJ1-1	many	CASSLAYLEAFF	TGTGCCAGCAGTTTAGCCTACCTTGAAGCTTTCTTT
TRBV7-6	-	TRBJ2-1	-	CASSSVRTRENEQFF	TGTGCCAGCAGCTCAGTACGCACTCGAGAGAATGAGCAGTTCTTC
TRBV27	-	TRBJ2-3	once	CASSLEQFGTDTQYF	TGTGCCAGCAGTTTAGAGCAGTTCGGCACAGATACGCAGTATTTT
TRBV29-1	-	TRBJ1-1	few	CSVESGKVTEAFF	TGCAGCGTTGAATCAGGGAAAGTCACTGAAGCTTTCTTT
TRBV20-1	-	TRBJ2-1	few	CSARDLAGAHPYSYNEQFF	TGCAGTGCTAGAGATCTGGCAGGGGCCCATCCTTACTCCTACAATGAGCAGTTCTTC
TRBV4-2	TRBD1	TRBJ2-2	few	CASSRDRDREDTGELFF	TGTGCCAGCAGCCGGGATCGGGACAGGGAGGACACCGGGGAGCTGTTTTTT
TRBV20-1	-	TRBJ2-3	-	CSARRGSGGTDTQYF	TGCAGTGCTAGGAGGGGGTCAGGGGGCACAGATACGCAGTATTTT
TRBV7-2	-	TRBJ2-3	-	CASSLRLAMDTQYF	TGTGCCAGCAGCTTAAGGCTAGCGATGGATACGCAGTATTTT
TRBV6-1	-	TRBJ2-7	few	CASTLGQGAYEQYF	TGTGCCAGCACCTTAGGCCAGGGAGCCTACGAGCAGTACTTC
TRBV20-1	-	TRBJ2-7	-	CSAAFGGTSYEQYF	TGCAGTGCTGCATTTGGGGGAACGTCCTACGAGCAGTACTTC
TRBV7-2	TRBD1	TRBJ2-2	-	CASSLTGQGASNTGELFF	TGTGCCAGCAGCTTAACGGGACAGGGGGCTTCGAACACCGGGGAGCTGTTTTTT
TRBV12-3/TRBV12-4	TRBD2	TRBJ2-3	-	CASSPLPGLAGEDTQYF	TGTGCCAGCAGTCCTCTCCCGGGACTAGCGGGGGAAGATACGCAGTATTTT
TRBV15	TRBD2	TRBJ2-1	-	CATSRALREGGREQFF	TGTGCCACCAGCAGAGCCCTTCGAGAGGGAGGGCGGGAGCAGTTCTTC
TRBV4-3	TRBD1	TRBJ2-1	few	CASSRGQGPNEQFF	TGCGCCAGCAGCCGGGGACAGGGCCCTAATGAGCAGTTCTTC
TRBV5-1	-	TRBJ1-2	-	CASSSLGGSYGYTF	TGCGCCAGCAGCTCCCTTGGAGGGAGCTATGGCTACACCTTC
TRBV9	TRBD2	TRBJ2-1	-	CASSGRGGHNEQFF	TGTGCCAGCAGCGGGCGGGGGGGCCACAATGAGCAGTTCTTC
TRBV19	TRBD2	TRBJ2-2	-	CASTRGGHTGELFF	TGTGCCAGTACTCGCGGGGGACACACCGGGGAGCTGTTTTTT
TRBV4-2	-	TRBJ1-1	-	CASSQIKGELGRSEAFF	TGTGCCAGCAGCCAAATTAAAGGGGAACTGGGACGCTCTGAAGCTTTCTTT